This TCR beta chain was documented in a study of T-cell memory formation after mild COVID-19. Across the study: For the most part, TCR clusters were specific to one donor.

Germline V gene lookup returns CDR1 MNHNY and CDR2 SVGAGI (reference sequence). This CDR3 is built from 13 residues. V was clipped by 5 bases and J by 1 base, with 7 bases between them. UMIs and sample barcodes were carried by the TCR alpha and TCR beta cDNA libraries that 5'RACE produced using constant-segment primers. MiXCR, run by TCRdb on the 5' RACE reads, gives a single entry per CDR3 protein. The sample carries approximately 250,000 distinct CDR3 sequences, roughly 15% recorded once. The V gene is TRBV6-6, the J gene TRBJ2-3; the D is unclear. Sequencing input: PBMCs or a T cell subset sorted from them (not recorded which). This clonotype was obtained from a man between 18 and 29 years old who had mild COVID-19 (a few samples of this study predate the infection). Cell type and time point are not known. CDR3 nucleotide sequence: TGTGCCAGCAGTCTCATCGGCACAGATACGCAGTATTTT. Translated: CASSLIGTDTQYF.